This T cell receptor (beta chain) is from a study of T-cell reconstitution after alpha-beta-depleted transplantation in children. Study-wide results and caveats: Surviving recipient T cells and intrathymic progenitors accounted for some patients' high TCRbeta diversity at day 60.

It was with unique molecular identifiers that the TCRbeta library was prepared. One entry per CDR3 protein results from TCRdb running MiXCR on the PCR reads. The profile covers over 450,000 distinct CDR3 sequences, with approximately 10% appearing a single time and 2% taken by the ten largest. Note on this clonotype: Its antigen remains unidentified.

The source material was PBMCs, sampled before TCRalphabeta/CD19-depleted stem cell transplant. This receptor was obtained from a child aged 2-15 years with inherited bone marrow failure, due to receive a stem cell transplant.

The CDR3 is CASSFGLAGANTQYF. In nucleotides, the CDR3 is TGTGCCAGCAGCTTCGGTCTAGCGGGAGCTAATACGCAGTATTTT. The V and J genes are TRBV5-4 and TRBJ2-3; 10 positions agree with TRBD2. This CDR3 contains 15 residues. Germline-derived CDR1 and CDR2 are SGHNT and YYREEE (reference sequence). Trimming at V came to 2 bases and at J to 7 bases, leaving 7 bases not matched to a gene.